The TCR beta chain described here comes from a study of cytomegalovirus exposure and HLA in healthy donors (dated by TCRdb to the late 2010s). Context from the whole study: In an earlier analysis of 450 to 750 of the donors, 276 Gb of sequence data and 90 million to 120 million unique TCR beta sequences from about 179 million T cells were reported. An early release covering about 600 HLA-typed donors comprised 250 to 350 gigabases of sequencing data and some 79 million unique TCR sequences. Of the roughly 390 genotyped donors, less than 85% were placed in the genetic ancestry cluster associated with self-reported Caucasian donors. The aim of the study was to test whether cataloging public T cell receptors could identify signatures of past pathogen exposure. Using immunosequencing, the study profiled T cell repertoires from around 670 subjects and related those repertoires to cytomegalovirus serostatus. Besides the first cohort of 666 subjects, a separate validation cohort made up of over 100 different subjects was used. The study combined high-throughput TCR immunosequencing, statistical association of individual TCRs with disease status, and machine learning to predict cytomegalovirus infection status. To study patterns of TCR occurrence, a later analysis re-analyzed previously published TCR beta repertoires from 666 donors and added high-resolution HLA genotyping. Rather than using new phenotypic data, the later analysis identified candidate immune exposures from TCR beta sequences and from how often those sequences occurred across donors. To decide whether each TCR beta V gene segment behaved as functional or pseudogenic, an earlier analysis of approximately 600 of the donors relied on high-throughput TCR beta sequencing. Donor age, sex, ethnicity and CMV serostatus were collected together with the repertoire data. A later genetic analysis took genome-wide SNP genotypes for about three fifths of the roughly 700 donors and used that subset as a discovery cohort. All discovery cohort repertoires had been generated on a single sequencing platform. Both class I and class II loci were covered by HLA typing, at four-digit resolution. Typing coverage varied by locus: roughly 620-640 donors for A, B, C, DRB1 and DQB1; roughly 500 for DQA1; over 600 for DPA1; more than 450 for DPB1. Four to six DR-DQ haplotypes were handled as single units for association and clustering, since linkage in the cohort was strong. On average, roughly 250,000 unique TCR beta nucleotide sequences were sequenced per donor among several hundred genotyped donors of the cohort, with roughly 18% of those sequences being non-productive.

In total, approximately 690 healthy bone marrow donors made up the cohort. At the time of sampling, every cohort member was nominally healthy, though immune exposures that went unrecorded were likely present. The donor tested CMV seronegative and was one of the 352 seronegative cohort members. A peripheral blood sample was collected from each donor, and TCR beta sequencing was performed on peripheral blood mononuclear cells. Genomic DNA extraction from the blood cell samples was performed with the Qiagen DNeasy Blood Extraction Kit. V gives up 0 bases and J gives up 6 bases, and the segment between their germline ends measures 14 bases. The CDR3 runs 16 residues from the cysteine to the phenylalanine. The DNA shown is the 48-base CDR3, in frame from base 1. As encoded in the germline V gene, CDR1 is MRHNA while CDR2 is SNTAGT. Preparation of the library involved the immunoSEQ multiplex PCR assay. For the multiplex PCR, a mixture combining 60 forward primers for TCR Vbeta segments and 13 reverse primers for TCR Jbeta segments was used. The CDR3 region of rearranged TCR beta genes was amplified from genomic DNA with a multiplex PCR assay. The amplified TCR beta libraries were sequenced on the Illumina HiSeq System as 87-base-pair reads. From the authors' description of their analysis: A later analysis counted about 76 million unique TCR beta chains across the 666 repertoires, and some 11 million of these chains were shared by at least two donors. To remove PCR and sequencing errors, raw reads were error-corrected and collapsed into unique sequences using a nearest-neighbor algorithm that merged closely related sequences. V, D and J gene segments were assigned by aligning CDR3 sequences to IMGT reference sequences. For a sequence to be retained, a match of at least six nucleotides was required to both a V gene segment and a J gene segment. Rearrangements were called productive when the CDR3 lacked stop codons and stayed in frame with V and J; all others were non-productive. Following IMGT convention, CDR3 was defined as the stretch from the second conserved V-encoded cysteine up to the conserved J-encoded phenylalanine. In an earlier analysis of approximately 500 of the donors, sequences lacking an unambiguous match to a single V gene segment were excluded. In an earlier analysis of 450 to 750 of the donors, a V segment was called functional when productive rearrangements were above 56.7%, and segregating when the standard deviation between donors exceeded 5%. To diagnose cytomegalovirus status from the catalog of TCR beta chain sequences, a statistical classification framework was built. A later analysis assigned V and J genes by comparing TCR nucleotide sequences with IMGT/GENE-DB human TR gene sequences. A later analysis assigned CDR3 sequences and most-parsimonious VDJ recombination scenarios with the TCRdist pipeline. A later analysis defined each TCR beta chain by its CDR3 amino acid sequence plus V-gene family, and excluded reads lacking a unique V-gene family. A later analysis removed nearly 600 highly shared, low-generation-probability nucleotide sequences to deal with suspected cross-contamination and a sequencing artifact. A later analysis calculated a clonal expansion index for each public chain from normalized within-repertoire ranks of inferred template counts. In a later analysis, generation probabilities were computed using a VDJ recombination model fitted to out-of-frame rearrangements, and the results were checked against IGoR. A later analysis scored TCR-TCR, TCR-HLA and TCR-CMV co-occurrence with hypergeometric tests, applying a repertoire-size bias correction to TCR pairs. A later analysis estimated false discovery rates by permuting HLA or CMV assignments 20 times. A later analysis grouped co-occurring TCRs with DBSCAN, adding TCRdist sequence similarity when clustering within HLA-allele-positive subsets. Co-occurrence clustering excluded repertoires with fewer than 30,000 or more than 120,000 public chains, plus five with anomalous nucleotide sharing. Entries here come from immuneACCESS through TCRdb and include only in-frame sequences with V and J called. Some clones fail to appear in such tables; in the studies checked, an unresolved V gene covers under half of the shortfall, and the cause of the remainder is unknown. That table gives V, J and clone size, and the DNA gave D and trimming. The sample yields 140,000 or so clones; 88% were counted once. The biggest ten clones account for 0.45% to 0.6% of the sample.

Overall results and qualifications from the work: A later genetic analysis reported fewer N-insertions in productive TCRs among donors in an Asian-associated ancestry cluster than the roughly 720-donor mean. An earlier analysis of around 540 of the donors showed that most TCR beta V segments appeared in productive rearrangements either about 87% or about 30% of the time, which broadly matched IMGT annotations. Because HLA typing was missing for some donors at each locus, association tests included only the typed subset. Most CMV-associated TCR beta chains appeared to be HLA-restricted in a later analysis, and the HLA associations seemed to be driven largely by CMV exposure. In a later analysis, several top co-occurrence clusters were reported to appear linked to parvovirus B19, influenza, CMV and Epstein-Barr virus. A later genetic analysis associated a missense DCLRE1C variant with V-gene and J-gene trimming of TCR beta chains, and an independent cohort replicated the association. Immune exposure information for the cohort was limited to CMV serostatus. The presence/absence analyses assumed that sequencing depth was roughly uniform across donors, and that assumption may not be true. While some public TCRs were present in many individuals, most TCR sequences turned up only very rarely across donors. The earlier analysis of some 560 of the donors excluded approximately 17 rarely observed V segments, including chromosome 9 orphons, because counts were too low. Assigning TCR associations to individual alleles was difficult when HLA alleles, especially DR and DQ, strongly co-occurred. The classifier was reported to diagnose cytomegalovirus status with high specificity and sensitivity in both the original and validation cohorts. According to the authors, the approach could potentially be generalized to other disease states and immunological phenotypes. Because the 87-base-pair reads could not distinguish some IMGT-functional V segments, including TRBV6-2 and TRBV6-3, those segments were excluded. Correlated functional status among segregating V segments might reflect linkage disequilibrium, but an unknown experimental factor could not be ruled out. The study gave a list of about 170 TCR beta chains associated with cytomegalovirus. The sequencing pipeline was judged likely to have produced a cluster of highly shared sequence variants as a technical artifact. A later analysis found that HLA-associated TCR beta chains were more clonally expanded and had lower generation probabilities than equally common non-associated chains. At a false discovery rate of 0.05, a later analysis linked about 17,000 TCR beta sequences to specific HLA alleles. The cohort was sequenced for TCR beta chains only, and without alpha or paired-chain data the features that could be detected were limited. A further reported finding was that TCR beta sequences accurately predicted the HLA-A and HLA-B alleles for most subjects in the first cohort. In vitro tests confirmed that three of the cytomegalovirus-associated TCR beta chains recognize cytomegalovirus antigens. According to a later analysis, TCR association rates differed among HLA loci, with DRB1 alleles showing the most associated TCRs and HLA-C alleles showing the fewest.

As for this clone: Its cognate antigen has yet to be identified. Base-call qualities are not available, and no considerably larger clone is one nucleotide away.

The chain employs TRBV6-4 and TRBJ2-2, with the D gene uncertain. Sequencing used PBMCs. This TCR was sampled from a woman in her thirties or forties in good health and CMV-seronegative. The DNA is TGTGCCAGCAGTGACTCTTCTAGTATCTGGTCCGGGGAGCTGTTTTTT. The encoded protein is CASSDSSSIWSGELFF.